This T cell receptor (beta chain) was sequenced during a study of T cell repertoires and Cas9 in healthy adults. Study summary: Multi-effector potency, cytotoxicity and lineage were assessed in SpCas9-reactive CD4 and CD8 T cells.

Findings and caveats of the study: SpCas9-reactive regulatory T cells reportedly mitigated SpCas9-reactive effector T cells in vitro.

The CDR3 loop spans 19 amino acids. The germline gives CDR1 SEHNR, CDR2 FQNEAQ (reference sequence). Trimming removed 6 bases from V and 1 base from J; junction bases left unmatched: 20. As to this clone: The antigen remains unidentified.

Clones were read by immunoSEQ multiplex PCR, and TCRdb kept only the in-frame ones, dropping some. The sample includes 20,000 to 25,000 clones, about 90% of them seen just once. V usage is TRBV7-9 and J usage is TRBJ1-2, with TRBD1 identical over 7 bases. The origin of this receptor is a human donor in good health. Input material: CD4+ effector T cells (CD127+, CD25-, CD137-, CD154-) from PBMCs; culture status not recorded. For the CDR3, the DNA is TGTGCCAGCAGGCAAGTTTCGGAGTCGGGACAGCGGATTAACTATGGCTACACCTTC. As protein: CASRQVSESGQRINYGYTF.